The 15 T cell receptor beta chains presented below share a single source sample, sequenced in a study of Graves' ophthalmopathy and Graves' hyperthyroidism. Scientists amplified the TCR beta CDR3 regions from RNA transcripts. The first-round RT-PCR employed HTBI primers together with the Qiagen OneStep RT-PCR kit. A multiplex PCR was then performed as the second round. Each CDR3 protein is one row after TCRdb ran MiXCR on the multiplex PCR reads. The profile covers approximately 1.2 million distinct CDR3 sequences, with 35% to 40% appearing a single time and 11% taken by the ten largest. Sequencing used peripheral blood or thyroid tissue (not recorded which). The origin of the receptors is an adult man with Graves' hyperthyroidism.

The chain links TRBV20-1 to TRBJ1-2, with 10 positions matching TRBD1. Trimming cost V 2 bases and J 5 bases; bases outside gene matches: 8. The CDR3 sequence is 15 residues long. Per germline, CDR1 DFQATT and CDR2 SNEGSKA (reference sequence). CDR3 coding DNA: TGCAGTGCTAGACGACAGGGGGCTAGATGGTATGGCTACACCTTC. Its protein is CSARRQGARWYGYTF.

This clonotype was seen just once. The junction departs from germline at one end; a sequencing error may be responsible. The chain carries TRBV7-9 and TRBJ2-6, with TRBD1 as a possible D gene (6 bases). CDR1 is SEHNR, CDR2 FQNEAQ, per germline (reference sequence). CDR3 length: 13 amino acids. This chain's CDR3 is CASSLDHGDTEAF. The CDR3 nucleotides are TGTGCCAGCAGCTTAGACCATGGGGACACTGAAGCTTTC.

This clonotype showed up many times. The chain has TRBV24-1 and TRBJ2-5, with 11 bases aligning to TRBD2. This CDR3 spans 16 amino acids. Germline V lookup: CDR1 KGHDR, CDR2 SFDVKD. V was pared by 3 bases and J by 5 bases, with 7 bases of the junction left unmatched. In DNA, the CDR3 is TGTGCCACCAGTGATACCGGGACTAGCGGTTTGGAGACCCAGTACTTC. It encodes CATSDTGTSGLETQYF.

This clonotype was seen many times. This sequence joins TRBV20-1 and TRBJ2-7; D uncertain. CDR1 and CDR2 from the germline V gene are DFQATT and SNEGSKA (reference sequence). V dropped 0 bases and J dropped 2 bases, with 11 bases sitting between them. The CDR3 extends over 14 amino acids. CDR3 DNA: TGCAGTGCTAGAGATCTGGGGTTTACCTACGAGCAGTACTTC. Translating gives CSARDLGFTYEQYF.

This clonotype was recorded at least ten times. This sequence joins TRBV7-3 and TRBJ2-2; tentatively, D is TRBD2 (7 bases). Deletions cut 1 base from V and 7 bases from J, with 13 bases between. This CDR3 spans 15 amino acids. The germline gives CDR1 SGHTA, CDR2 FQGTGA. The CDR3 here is CASSLIRGAGGELFF. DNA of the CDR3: TGTGCCAGCAGCTTAATCCGGGGGGCTGGCGGGGAGCTGTTTTTT.

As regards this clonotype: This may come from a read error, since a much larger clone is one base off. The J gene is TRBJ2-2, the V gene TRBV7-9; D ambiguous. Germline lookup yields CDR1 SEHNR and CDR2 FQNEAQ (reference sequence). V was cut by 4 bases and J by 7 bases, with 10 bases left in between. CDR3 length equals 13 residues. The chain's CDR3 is CASSSKLYGELFF. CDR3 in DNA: TGTGCCAGCAGCTCGAAGCTATACGGGGAGCTGTTTTTT.

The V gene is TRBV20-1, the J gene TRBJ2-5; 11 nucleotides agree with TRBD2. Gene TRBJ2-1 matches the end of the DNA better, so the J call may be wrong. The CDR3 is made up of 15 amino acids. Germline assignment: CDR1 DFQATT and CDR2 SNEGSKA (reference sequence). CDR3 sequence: CSASGLSGRDLEQFF. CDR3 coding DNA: TGCAGTGCTAGCGGGCTTAGCGGGAGGGACCTTGAGCAGTTCTTC.

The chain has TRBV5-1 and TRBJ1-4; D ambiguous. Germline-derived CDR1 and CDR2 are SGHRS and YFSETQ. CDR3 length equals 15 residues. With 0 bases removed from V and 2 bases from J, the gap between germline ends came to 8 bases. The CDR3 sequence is CASSLVPVTNEKLFF. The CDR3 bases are TGCGCCAGCAGCTTGGTTCCGGTTACTAATGAAAAACTGTTTTTT.

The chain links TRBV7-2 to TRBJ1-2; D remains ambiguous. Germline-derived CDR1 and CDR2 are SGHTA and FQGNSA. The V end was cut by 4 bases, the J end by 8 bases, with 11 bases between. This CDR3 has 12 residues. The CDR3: CASSWAVRGYTF. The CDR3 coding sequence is TGTGCCAGCAGCTGGGCGGTCCGGGGCTACACCTTC.

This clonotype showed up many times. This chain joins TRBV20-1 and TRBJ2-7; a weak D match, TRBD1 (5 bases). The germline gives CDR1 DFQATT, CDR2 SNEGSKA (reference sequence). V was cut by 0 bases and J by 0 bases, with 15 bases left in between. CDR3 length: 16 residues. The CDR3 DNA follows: TGCAGTGCTAGAGATTGGCAGGGCCTAAGCTCCTACGAGCAGTACTTC. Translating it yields CSARDWQGLSSYEQYF.

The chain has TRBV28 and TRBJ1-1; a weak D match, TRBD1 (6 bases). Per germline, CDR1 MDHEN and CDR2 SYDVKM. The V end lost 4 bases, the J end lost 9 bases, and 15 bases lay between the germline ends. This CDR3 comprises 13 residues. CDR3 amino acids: CASSSYRDRKAFF. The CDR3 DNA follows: TGTGCCAGCAGTTCCTACAGGGACCGGAAAGCTTTCTTT.

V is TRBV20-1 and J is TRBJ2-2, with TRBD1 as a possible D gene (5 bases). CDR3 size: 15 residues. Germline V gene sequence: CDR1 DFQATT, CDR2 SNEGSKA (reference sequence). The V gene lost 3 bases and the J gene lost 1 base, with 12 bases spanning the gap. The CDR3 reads CSASRNQGNTGELFF. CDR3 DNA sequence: TGCAGTGCTAGTAGGAATCAGGGGAACACCGGGGAGCTGTTTTTT.

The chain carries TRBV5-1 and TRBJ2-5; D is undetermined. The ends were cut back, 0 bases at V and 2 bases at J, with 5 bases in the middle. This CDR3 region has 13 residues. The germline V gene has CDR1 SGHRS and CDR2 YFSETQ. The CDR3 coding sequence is TGCGCCAGCAGCTTGGACAAGCAAGAGACCCAGTACTTC. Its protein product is CASSLDKQETQYF.

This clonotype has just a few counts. The CDR3 sequence is CASSPTPGQNTEAFF. DNA of the CDR3: TGTGCCAGCAGCCCGACTCCGGGCCAGAACACTGAAGCTTTCTTT. This chain links TRBV7-2 with TRBJ1-1; no firm D call. This CDR3 contains 15 residues. The V and J ends lost 5 bases and 1 base respectively, with 14 bases between them. CDR1 and CDR2 from the germline V gene are SGHTA and FQGNSA.

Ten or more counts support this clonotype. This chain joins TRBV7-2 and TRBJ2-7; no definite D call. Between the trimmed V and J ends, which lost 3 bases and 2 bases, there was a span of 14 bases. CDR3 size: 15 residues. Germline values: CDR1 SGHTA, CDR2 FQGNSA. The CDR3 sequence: CASSFTAHLTYEQYF. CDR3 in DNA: TGTGCCAGCAGCTTTACGGCACACCTAACCTACGAGCAGTACTTC.